The 3 T cell receptor beta chains below all came from one sample that was sequenced in a study of cytomegalovirus exposure and HLA in healthy donors. Sequencing was performed with immunoSEQ multiplex PCR; in TCRdb, only in-frame clones are kept and a portion is missing. The sample lists 260,000 or so clones, around nine tenths occurring once. Sample: PBMCs. These receptors came from a young man in good health and CMV-seronegative.

A single count supports this clone. The V and J genes are TRBV21-1 and TRBJ1-2; the table's TRBD1 call for D was not verified on the DNA. TRBV21-1 is a listed pseudogene. The length of the CDR3 is 14 residues. DNA for the CDR3: TGTGCCAGCAGCAAGATAGACAGGGGATATGGCTACACCTTC. Its translation: CASSKIDRGYGYTF.

The chain is built from TRBV5-3 and TRBJ2-7; 7 nucleotides match TRBD2. TRBV5-3 is filed as an ORF, its function uncertain. The CDR3 is 14 residues long. The V and J ends lost 7 bases and 4 bases, in that order; junction bases with no gene match: 11. DNA for the CDR3: TGTGCCAGAGGGGATCGAGCGGGATGGTACGAGCAGTACTTC. Translation: CARGDRAGWYEQYF.

This rearrangement joins TRBV19 to TRBJ1-1; TRBD1 might be the D (6 bases). The CDR3 totals 14 residues. Germline CDR1 LNHDA, CDR2 SQIVND (reference sequence). V lost 8 bases and J 3 bases, leaving 16 bases between the germline ends. CDR3 in DNA: TGTGCCAGTTCAAACCCCCAGGGGCACACTGAAGCTTTCTTT. Amino acids: CASSNPQGHTEAFF.